This entry lists 29 T cell receptor beta chains sequenced from one sample in a study of shared clonotypes between healthy human individuals (dated by TCRdb to the early 2020s). The method was the immunoSEQ multiplex PCR assay. The source is immuneACCESS, and TCRdb retained only in-frame sequences with V and J called. Part of the clones is not carried over; for the studies checked, unresolved V genes explain less than half of this, and the remainder is unexplained. In this sample the table shows around 480,000 clones, about 75% of which occur a single time. Of the sample, around 13% is held by the ten largest clones. Sequencing used PBMCs. These receptors were collected from a woman in her thirties or forties in good health. Some clones in this sample may be carry-over from other donors' samples.

This clone turned up a few times. The chain is built from TRBV7-2 and TRBJ1-6; 7 positions agree with TRBD1. Germline V CDR1 and CDR2: SGHTA, FQGNSA. The CDR3 totals 14 residues. V shed 5 bases, J shed 7 bases, and the junction held 5 bases outside the gene matches. CDR3 region: CASSLQGWNSPLHF. CDR3 nucleotide sequence: TGTGCCAGCAGCCTACAGGGGTGGAATTCACCCCTCCACTTT.

The chain joins TRBV6-5 to TRBJ1-2, with 7 bases matching TRBD1. CDR3 length: 11 residues. J gave up 8 bases and V 7 bases, and 4 bases lay outside the gene matches. Germline lookup yields CDR1 MNHEY and CDR2 SVGAGI. For the CDR3, the DNA is TGTGCCAGCAACGACAGGGTGGGCTACACCTTC. Its protein product is CASNDRVGYTF.

The sample holds a few counts of this clone. The V call is TRBV6-4, the J call TRBJ2-1; 10 bases match TRBD2. Germline V gene data show CDR1 as MRHNA and CDR2 as SNTAGT. The CDR3 consists of 15 residues. V was clipped by 3 bases and J by 8 bases; unmatched bases: 7. The CDR3 loop is CASSEASGSLDEQFF. In nucleotides, the CDR3 is TGTGCCAGCAGTGAGGCTAGCGGGAGTCTCGATGAGCAGTTCTTC.

The chain recombines TRBV28 with TRBJ2-7; D could derive from TRBD1 or TRBD2 (5 bases each). The CDR3 contains 16 residues. Germline CDR1 is MDHEN and CDR2 is SYDVKM. V was trimmed by 2 bases and J by 7 bases, leaving 21 bases between them. CDR3: CASSLPRAGVLWEQYF. Written as DNA, the CDR3 is TGTGCCAGCAGTTTACCCAGGGCCGGGGTATTATGGGAGCAGTACTTC.

This clone was observed once. The rearrangement joins TRBV7-2 to TRBJ2-7; D may match TRBD1 or TRBD2 (5 bases each). CDR1 is SGHTA and CDR2 is FQGNSA in the germline V gene. Deletions cut 2 bases from V and 4 bases from J, with 15 bases between. This CDR3 has 15 residues. The CDR3 sequence is CASSLSLLGGYEQYF. The CDR3 coding sequence is TGTGCCAGCAGCTTAAGTCTACTTGGGGGTTACGAGCAGTACTTC.

V and J are TRBV7-3 and TRBJ2-2; D remains ambiguous. The CDR3 extends over 11 amino acids. Germline CDR1 SGHTA, CDR2 FQGTGA. Trimming pared 7 bases from V and 6 bases from J, leaving 6 bases between. CDR3 in DNA: TGTGCCAGCATACAAGCCGGGGAGCTGTTTTTT. Translating gives CASIQAGELFF.

This clone was seen a handful of times. CDR3 residues: CASSTRTVSKNIQYF. In DNA form, the CDR3 reads TGTGCCAGCAGTACCCGGACAGTCTCCAAAAACATTCAGTACTTC. The V gene is TRBV28, the J gene TRBJ2-4; D might be TRBD1 (6 bases). The CDR3 runs to 15 residues. The V gene's germline CDR1 is MDHEN and CDR2 SYDVKM. V lost 5 bases and J lost 2, with 13 bases in between.

This CDR3 is CALRAQVSAYNEQFF. The CDR3 coding sequence is TGTGCCTTAAGGGCCCAAGTCAGTGCCTACAATGAGCAGTTCTTC. The rearrangement uses TRBV30 and TRBJ2-1, with no clear D. Germline CDR1 reads GTSNPN; CDR2 reads SVGIG (reference sequence). Between the trimmed V and J ends, which lost 7 bases and 2 bases, there was a span of 18 bases. This CDR3 has 15 amino acids.

This chain links TRBV28 with TRBJ2-7; D is unclear. Germline CDR1 reads MDHEN; CDR2 reads SYDVKM. The CDR3 has 14 amino acids. With 2 bases removed from V and 3 bases from J, the gap between germline ends came to 11 bases. CDR3: CASSLVDRRYEQYF. In DNA form, the CDR3 reads TGTGCCAGCAGTTTAGTGGACCGTCGCTACGAGCAGTACTTC.

The chain carries TRBV5-1 and TRBJ1-4, with D unresolved. Trimming shortened V by 0 bases and J by 10 bases, and 19 bases separated the two germline ends. The CDR3 loop spans 16 amino acids. Germline lookup yields CDR1 SGHRS and CDR2 YFSETQ. The DNA for the CDR3 is TGCGCCAGCAGCTTGGGACTCGAGTTATCTGCCGGAAAACTGTTTTTT. Translation: CASSLGLELSAGKLFF. The variable domain in full, with the rest retrieved from reference TRBV5-1 and TRBJ1-4, is KAGVTQTPRYLIKTRGQQVTLSCSPISGHRSVSWYQQTPGQGLQFLFEYFSETQRNKGNFPGRFSGRQFSNSRSEMNVSTLELGDSALYLCASSLGLELSAGKLFFGSGTQLSVL.

The CDR3 DNA reads TGTGCCAGCATGGAAGGAGACAGAGACTACGAGCAGTACTTC. Residues: CASMEGDRDYEQYF. The rearrangement joins TRBV2 to TRBJ2-7; tentatively, D is TRBD1 (5 bases). The germline V and J ends were trimmed by 7 bases and 3 bases, with 16 bases remaining between them. Per the germline V gene, CDR1 is SNHLY and CDR2 is FYNNEI. CDR3 length equals 14 residues.

J is TRBJ1-2 and V is TRBV29-1, with D possibly TRBD1 on 6 matching bases. The CDR3 loop spans 12 amino acids. V was shortened by 6 bases and J by 2 bases, with 10 bases between the two germline ends. The germline V gene has CDR1 SQVTM and CDR2 ANQGSEA. CDR3 nucleotide sequence: TGCAGCGTCGTAGACAGGAACTATGGCTACACCTTC. It translates to CSVVDRNYGYTF. Looking up the rest from reference TRBV29-1 and TRBJ1-2 gives the full variable domain: SAVISQKPSRDICQRGTSLTIQCQVDSQVTMMFWYRQQPGQSLTLIATANQGSEATYESGFVIDKFPISRPNLTFSTLTVSNMSPEDSSIYLCSVVDRNYGYTFGSGTRLTVV.

The CDR3 here is CASSLGGASNQPQHF. For the CDR3, the DNA is TGCGCCAGCAGCTTGGGTGGGGCTAGCAATCAGCCCCAGCATTTT. V usage is TRBV5-1 and J usage is TRBJ1-5, with D possibly TRBD1 on 5 matching bases. The CDR3 is made up of 15 amino acids. The V gene lost 0 bases and the J gene lost 0 bases, with 7 bases spanning the gap. The germline V gene has CDR1 SGHRS and CDR2 YFSETQ.

The rearrangement links TRBV18 to TRBJ2-7; possible D gene TRBD2, 5 bases. The CDR3 is 17 residues long. Germline CDR1 KGHSH, CDR2 LQKENI. Trimming removed 0 bases from V and 0 bases from J, with 15 bases in between. The CDR3 reads CASSPPGLADSSYEQYF. As DNA, the CDR3 is TGTGCCAGCTCACCACCAGGGCTAGCAGATAGCTCCTACGAGCAGTACTTC.

CDR3 sequence: CASSSDLPYEQYF. CDR3 DNA: TGCGCCAGCAGCTCGGACCTCCCCTACGAGCAGTACTTC. The rearrangement links TRBV5-1 to TRBJ2-7; D gene uncertain. The CDR3 length is 13 residues. V was trimmed by 3 bases and J by 2 bases, leaving 9 bases between them. Germline-derived CDR1 and CDR2 are SGHRS and YFSETQ.

The rearrangement links TRBV10-2 to TRBJ2-7; TRBD2 aligns across 11 bases. This CDR3 has 14 residues. The V and J ends lost 7 bases and 3 bases, in that order; junction bases with no gene match: 5. Germline V gene data show CDR1 as WSHSY and CDR2 as SAAADI. For the CDR3, the DNA is TGCGCCAGCACCCGACTAGCGGGAAACTACGAGCAGTACTTC. Translating it yields CASTRLAGNYEQYF.

For this clone: One base away lies a much larger clone, so this may be a sequencing read error. This sample also contains other DNA sequences that code for the same CDR3. V gene TRBV30 combines with J gene TRBJ2-6; D may be TRBD1 or TRBD2 (5 bases each). The CDR3 spans 16 residues. The V gene's germline CDR1 is GTSNPN and CDR2 SVGIG (reference sequence). CDR3 DNA: TGTGCCTGGAGTCGCATCGGGTCCGTCGGGGCAAACGTCCTGACTTTC. Translation: CAWSRIGSVGANVLTF. Filled out from reference TRBV30 and TRBJ2-6, the complete variable domain reads SQTIHQWPATLVQPVGSPLSLECTVEGTSNPNLYWYRQAAGRGLQLLFYSVGIGQISSEVPQNLSASRPQDRQFILSSKKLLLSDSGFYLCAWSRIGSVGANVLTFGAGSRLTVL.

The rearrangement links TRBV7-9 to TRBJ2-7; D may correspond to TRBD1 or TRBD2 (5 bases each). V shed 2 bases and J shed 5 bases, with 13 bases lying between them. This CDR3 has 14 residues. Germline V gene lookup returns CDR1 SEHNR and CDR2 FQNEAQ (reference sequence). CDR3 residues: CASSLREGLNEQYF. The CDR3 DNA follows: TGTGCCAGCAGCTTACGTGAGGGGTTGAACGAGCAGTACTTC.

This chain links TRBV5-5 with TRBJ2-7, with D perhaps TRBD1 (6 bases). Germline CDR1 reads SGHKS; CDR2 reads YYEKEE (reference sequence). The CDR3 consists of 14 residues. Trimming took off 4 bases at V and 1 base at J, with 12 bases between the two ends. The CDR3 spells CASSPLDSSYEQYF. The CDR3 region has the DNA TGTGCCAGCAGCCCACTGGACAGTTCCTACGAGCAGTACTTC.

The rearrangement uses TRBV10-3 and TRBJ2-7; D might be TRBD1 (6 bases). Germline assignment: CDR1 ENHRY and CDR2 SYGVKD. The CDR3 runs to 14 residues. V lost 3 bases, J lost 0 bases, and 9 bases lay in between. The CDR3 loop is CAISDRGFSYEQYF. CDR3 nucleotides: TGTGCCATCAGTGACAGGGGATTCTCCTACGAGCAGTACTTC.

The chain combines TRBV2 with TRBJ2-1, with D possibly being TRBD2 (6 bases). CDR1 is SNHLY and CDR2 is FYNNEI in the germline V gene. CDR3 length: 14 residues. V lost 6 bases and J 4 bases, leaving 13 bases between the germline ends. CDR3 DNA sequence: TGTGCCAGCAGCGCCCGGGACTTTTACAATGAGCAGTTCTTC. This gives the protein CASSARDFYNEQFF.

About this clone itself: Other DNA sequences in this sample translate to the same CDR3. The CDR3 loop reads CASSLADREETQYF. The CDR3 nucleotides read TGCGCCAGCAGCTTGGCAGACAGGGAGGAGACCCAGTACTTC. The chain joins TRBV5-1 to TRBJ2-5, with TRBD1 matching 7 bases. Germline assignment: CDR1 SGHRS and CDR2 YFSETQ. The CDR3 has 14 residues. J was trimmed by 5 bases and V by 0 bases; bases with no gene match: 4.

This clone was seen only a few times. The chain couples TRBV28 to TRBJ2-5; tentative D call: TRBD1 (6 bases). Germline V gives CDR1 MDHEN, CDR2 SYDVKM. The CDR3 spans 13 residues. Trimming shortened V by 6 bases and J by 1 base, and 9 bases separated the two germline ends. CDR3 nucleotides: TGTGCCAGCAGAGTGGACAGCCAAGAGACCCAGTACTTC. This translates into CASRVDSQETQYF.

This clone occurred once. This sequence joins TRBV2 and TRBJ1-4; D is undetermined. Germline V gives CDR1 SNHLY, CDR2 FYNNEI. The CDR3 has 14 amino acids. Trimming removed 8 bases at V and 6 bases at J, with 16 bases between. This CDR3 is CASALQTNYEKLFF. The CDR3 region has the DNA TGTGCCAGCGCCCTCCAAACTAATTATGAAAAACTGTTTTTT. Variable domain in full (rest from reference TRBV2 and TRBJ1-4): EPEVTQTPSHQVTQMGQEVILRCVPISNHLYFYWYRQILGQKVEFLVSFYNNEISEKSEIFDDQFSVERPDGSNFTLKIRSTKLEDSAMYFCASALQTNYEKLFFGSGTQLSVL.

The V call is TRBV28, the J call TRBJ1-5; no definite D call. Germline V CDR1 and CDR2: MDHEN, SYDVKM. CDR3 length: 14 residues. With 5 bases removed from V and 10 bases from J, the gap between germline ends came to 18 bases. The CDR3 bases are TGTGCCAGCAGTGTCGGCATCGGAATCTTACCCCAGCATTTT. Translation gives CASSVGIGILPQHF.

This clone occurred once. The chain joins TRBV10-3 to TRBJ2-5; TRBD2 matches at 8 bases. V dropped 6 bases and J dropped 2; count of bases not matched to a gene: 8. From germline, CDR1 is ENHRY and CDR2 SYGVKD. The CDR3 covers 15 residues. The CDR3 protein is CAISTSGVRQETQYF. DNA of the CDR3: TGTGCCATCAGCACTAGCGGAGTCAGGCAAGAGACCCAGTACTTC.

This clone showed up just once. The V and J genes are TRBV4-3 and TRBJ2-7; 13 nucleotides match TRBD2. Germline assignment: CDR1 LGHNA and CDR2 YSLEER. The CDR3 contains 17 residues. J lost 5 bases, V lost 4 bases, and 11 bases had no gene match. For the CDR3, the DNA is TGCGCCAGCAGCCCCGGACTAGCGGGAGAGGATGGCCACGAGCAGTACTTC. It yields the protein CASSPGLAGEDGHEQYF.

The chain carries TRBV7-3 and TRBJ2-5; 9 bases are a match to TRBD2. Germline V lookup: CDR1 SGHTA, CDR2 FQGTGA. The ends lost 5 bases at V and 1 base at J; junction bases unmatched: 2. This CDR3 has 14 residues. DNA of the CDR3: TGTGCCAGCAGCCTGACTAGCGGCCAAGAGACCCAGTACTTC. Protein sequence: CASSLTSGQETQYF.

The rearrangement uses TRBV29-1 and TRBJ1-1; 9 bases line up with TRBD1. The V and J ends lost 5 bases and 4 bases, in that order; junction bases with no gene match: 5. CDR1 and CDR2 (germline): SQVTM, ANQGSEA. The length of the CDR3 is 13 residues. Here the CDR3 reads CSVHRGLATEAFF. CDR3 sequence (DNA): TGCAGCGTTCACAGGGGGCTCGCCACTGAAGCTTTCTTT.